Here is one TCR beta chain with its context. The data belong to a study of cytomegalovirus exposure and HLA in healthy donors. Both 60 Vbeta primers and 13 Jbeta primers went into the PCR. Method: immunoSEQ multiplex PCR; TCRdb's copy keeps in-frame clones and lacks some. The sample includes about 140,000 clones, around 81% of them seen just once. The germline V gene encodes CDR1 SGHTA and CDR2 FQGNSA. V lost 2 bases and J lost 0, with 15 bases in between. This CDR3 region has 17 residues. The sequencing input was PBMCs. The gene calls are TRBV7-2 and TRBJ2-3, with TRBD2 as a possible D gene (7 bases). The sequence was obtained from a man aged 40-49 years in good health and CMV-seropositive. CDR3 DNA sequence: TGTGCCAGCAGCTTATGGGACGGGGGGCTTAGCACAGATACGCAGTATTTT. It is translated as CASSLWDGGLSTDTQYF.